This TCR beta chain was sequenced during a study of cytomegalovirus exposure and HLA in healthy donors. Study results and caveats: Across donors, most TCRs were seen rarely, yet some public ones were widespread. Reports showed the classifier diagnosing cytomegalovirus status with high specificity and sensitivity.

The donors formed part of the 120-subject validation cohort, distinct from the roughly 640-subject first cohort. Assay: immunoSEQ multiplex PCR; the TCRdb copy retains only in-frame clones and omits some. The sample yields roughly 120,000 clones, roughly 89% seen once. Details on this clone: Its antigen remains unidentified.

The CDR3 runs to 16 residues. Germline values: CDR1 LGHNA, CDR2 YNFKEQ. The V end was cut by 2 bases, the J end by 0 bases, with 14 bases between. The sequence was obtained from a man aged 30-40 years in good health and CMV-seronegative. The material sequenced was PBMCs. The chain is built from TRBV4-2 and TRBJ2-7, with D possibly TRBD2 on 6 matching bases. Here the CDR3 reads CASSQKAGPGSYEQYF. The CDR3 bases are TGTGCCAGCAGCCAAAAAGCGGGTCCCGGCTCCTACGAGCAGTACTTC.